A selection of T cell receptor beta chains follows, all from one sample in a study of post-analysis software for immune sequencing data. MiXCR was run by TCRdb on the PCR reads, yielding one entry per CDR3 protein. Among 600,000 to 700,000 distinct CDR3 sequences, approximately 60% were seen once, and the ten largest hold over 9%. The sequenced sample was blood. The receptors come from a girl aged 2 to 10 with multiple sclerosis. CDR3s include the opening cysteine and the closing phenylalanine or tryptophan. A D gene is named only where the DNA matches it firmly. Expanded clones are given a class, and other clones once, few, many or no size at all.

.,.,TRBJ2-1,TRBV5-5,TGTGCCAGCACCTCTCAGGGGCTCTACAATGAGCAGTTCTTC,CASTSQGLYNEQFF
few,.,TRBJ1-2,TRBV29-1,TGCAGCGTTGTTGAAGGGGGAGTGGGCTACACCTTC,CSVVEGGVGYTF
.,TRBD1,TRBJ2-1,TRBV6-2/TRBV6-3,TGTGCCAGCAGTTCGTACGCCGGGACAGGGATCGGCAATGAGCAGTTCTTC,CASSSYAGTGIGNEQFF
.,.,TRBJ2-4,TRBV5-1,TGCGCCAGCAGCTTGGCCGGGGGGCGCGGGAACATTCAGTACTTC,CASSLAGGRGNIQYF
few,.,TRBJ2-5,TRBV20-1,TGCAGTGCGGGGACCCAAGAGACCCAGTACTTC,CSAGTQETQYF
.,.,TRBJ1-4,TRBV7-9,TGTGCCAGCTTCGGTAATGAAAAACTGTTTTTT,CASFGNEKLFF
once,.,TRBJ2-1,TRBV13,TGTGCCAGCAGCCCACTAGGGGGGGCAGATGAGCAGTTCTTC,CASSPLGGADEQFF
.,.,TRBJ2-7,TRBV12-5,TGTGCTAGTGGTTTGGGCCCTCGGGTTGGGGCCGAGCAGTACTTC,CASGLGPRVGAEQYF
.,.,TRBJ2-1,TRBV6-5,TGTGCCAGCAGTTACTCTGCTTCGAATGAGCAGTTCTTC,CASSYSASNEQFF
.,TRBD2,TRBJ2-1,TRBV10-3,TGTGCCATCAGTGGTAGGTCTAGCGGGTCCGGGAGCTCCTACAATGAGCAGTTCTTC,CAISGRSSGSGSSYNEQFF
few,.,TRBJ2-4,TRBV11-2,TGTGCCAGCAGCTTTACTAGGAGGCTAGCCAAAAACATTCAGTACTTC,CASSFTRRLAKNIQYF
.,TRBD2,TRBJ2-5,TRBV29-1,TGCAGCGTTGAACGGGACCCACGCGGGGGAGAGACCCAGTACTTC,CSVERDPRGGETQYF
few,.,TRBJ2-3,TRBV29-1,TGCAGCGTTGCTCAGTCAGATACGCAGTATTTT,CSVAQSDTQYF
.,TRBD1,TRBJ2-1,TRBV29-1,TGCAGCGGTGACAGGGACTACAATGAGCAGTTCTTC,CSGDRDYNEQFF
few,TRBD2,TRBJ2-7,TRBV11-1,TGTGCCAGCAGCCCTAGCGGGTCGAGTGGCGAGCAGTACTTC,CASSPSGSSGEQYF
.,TRBD2,TRBJ2-3,TRBV12-3/TRBV12-4,TGTGCCAGCAGCCGATGGACTAGCGTGAGCACAGATACGCAGTATTTT,CASSRWTSVSTDTQYF
.,.,TRBJ1-2,TRBV6-2/TRBV6-3,TGTGCCAGCAGTTACAACGTGGAAGGCTACACCTTC,CASSYNVEGYTF
few,TRBD2,TRBJ2-7,TRBV20-1,TGCAGTGCGGACCCGGGACTAGCGGGAGCAGCCGAGCAGTACTTC,CSADPGLAGAAEQYF
.,.,TRBJ2-5,TRBV29-1,TGCAGCGGCGGCCGTGGTGGCCAAGAGACCCAGTACTTC,CSGGRGGQETQYF
.,TRBD1,TRBJ2-1,TRBV5-5,TGTGCCAGCAGCCCCGGGACAGGGGATATGAATGAGCAGTTCTTC,CASSPGTGDMNEQFF
.,TRBD1,TRBJ2-1,TRBV28,TGTGCCAGCCCACCTCTCCGTGGGACAGGGGCCCTATACAATGAGCAGTTCTTC,CASPPLRGTGALYNEQFF
few,.,TRBJ2-7,TRBV6-5,TGTGCCAGCAGCCCCACCTCCGGGACCGCCTCCTACGAGCAGTACTTC,CASSPTSGTASYEQYF
.,TRBD1,TRBJ2-7,TRBV29-1,TGCAGCGGAGGGACAGGGAGGGAGCAGTACTTC,CSGGTGREQYF
.,.,TRBJ2-5,TRBV10-2,TGCGCCAGCAGTGAGTCATTAGTGTTAGAGGAAGAGACCCAGTACTTC,CASSESLVLEEETQYF
.,.,TRBJ2-3,TRBV20-1,TGCAGTGCTAGGATTACTGGGGCAGATACGCAGTATTTT,CSARITGADTQYF
few,.,TRBJ1-2,TRBV7-2,TGTGCCAGCAGCCCCCTAGGGGATAACTATGGCTACACCTTC,CASSPLGDNYGYTF
.,.,TRBJ1-1,TRBV7-2,TGTGCCAGCAGCCCGAGGGACGGGAACACTGAAGCTTTCTTT,CASSPRDGNTEAFF
few,.,TRBJ2-1,TRBV29-1,TGCAGCGTTGAAAAGCCCGGAATTGCTGAGCAGTTCTTC,CSVEKPGIAEQFF
.,.,TRBJ2-1,TRBV29-1,TGCAGCGCCCGGACGGACCCCGCCAGCAATGAGCAGTTCTTC,CSARTDPASNEQFF
.,.,TRBJ2-4,TRBV27,TGTGCCAGCAGTTTATCGTGGGGCCTGGGGGCCAAAAACATTCAGTACTTC,CASSLSWGLGAKNIQYF
.,.,TRBJ2-1,TRBV5-1,TGCGCCAGCTACAGAAGCTCCTACAATGAGCAGTTCTTC,CASYRSSYNEQFF
.,.,TRBJ2-1,TRBV20-1,TGCAGTGCACCGACTCCTTCCAGCTCCTACAATGAGCAGTTCTTC,CSAPTPSSSYNEQFF
.,.,TRBJ2-1,TRBV27,TGTGCCAGCAGTTCATCGGCAGGACTGGGGCGCAATGAGCAGTTCTTC,CASSSSAGLGRNEQFF
few,.,TRBJ2-6,TRBV29-1,TGCAGCGTCCTCCCGTCTGGGGCCAACGTCCTGACTTTC,CSVLPSGANVLTF
.,TRBD1,TRBJ2-1,TRBV27,TGTGCCAGCAGTTTCGGGACAGGGGCCTACAATGAGCAGTTCTTC,CASSFGTGAYNEQFF
.,TRBD2,TRBJ2-3,TRBV29-1,TGCAGCGCGACTAGCGGGGGATTAGGAGATACGCAGTATTTT,CSATSGGLGDTQYF
few,TRBD2,TRBJ2-1,TRBV5-1,TGCGCCAGCAGTTATAGCGGGAGGGACAATGAGCAGTTCTTC,CASSYSGRDNEQFF
.,.,TRBJ2-3,TRBV5-1,TGCGCCAGCAGCTTCAGTTTCCCTAGCACAGATACGCAGTATTTT,CASSFSFPSTDTQYF
.,TRBD2,TRBJ2-3,TRBV7-2,TGTGCCAGCAGCTTAATGGGACTAGCGGGCCCGAAAGTGACAGATACGCAGTATTTT,CASSLMGLAGPKVTDTQYF
.,.,TRBJ1-1,TRBV7-9,TGTGCCAGCAGCGTAGTACCTACTGGGGACACTGAAGCTTTCTTT,CASSVVPTGDTEAFF
.,.,TRBJ2-7,TRBV29-1,TGCAGCGTTGTTGGGATTACCTACGAGCAGTACTTC,CSVVGITYEQYF
.,TRBD2,TRBJ2-5,TRBV7-2,TGTGCCAGCAGCCCCGGGACTAGGGGGGAAGAGACCCAGTACTTC,CASSPGTRGEETQYF
few,.,TRBJ1-2,TRBV15,TGTGCCACCAGCAGAGAGGTGAGACCCGCGGATGGCTACACCTTC,CATSREVRPADGYTF
few,.,TRBJ2-3,TRBV12-3/TRBV12-4,TGTGCCAGCAGTTCCCGCGAAGATACGCAGTATTTT,CASSSREDTQYF
.,TRBD2,TRBJ2-7,TRBV11-2,TGTGCCAGCAGCCCCCGGACGGTAATAGCGGGAGTCTATGAGCAGTACTTC,CASSPRTVIAGVYEQYF
.,TRBD1,TRBJ2-7,TRBV11-2,TGTGCCAGCAGCTCAGCGGACAGGGGAGGCGAGCAGTACTTC,CASSSADRGGEQYF
.,.,TRBJ1-5,TRBV19,TGTGCCAGTAGTATTTGGGGGCCAAGAGGAAGGAATCAGCCCCAGCATTTT,CASSIWGPRGRNQPQHF
.,TRBD2,TRBJ2-1,TRBV11-2,TGTGCCAGCAGCTTGGATCGGGGGGGTGGTGAGCAGTTCTTC,CASSLDRGGGEQFF
.,.,TRBJ2-2,TRBV29-1,TGCAGCGTGCCTAAGAGCACCGGGGAGCTGTTTTTT,CSVPKSTGELFF
few,.,TRBJ2-7,TRBV5-6,TGTGCCAGCAGTCAACTATCAGGGTTAAACTGGGACGAGCAGTACTTC,CASSQLSGLNWDEQYF